This passage covers 13 T cell receptor beta chains from one sample sequenced in a study of T cells after yellow fever vaccination. Using its own MiXCR run on the 5' RACE reads, TCRdb lists one record per CDR3 protein. The table shows hundreds of thousands of distinct CDR3 sequences, with approximately 12% occurring only once. The specimen comprised CD4+ T cells sorted from PBMCs, sampled 15 days after the yellow fever booster vaccination. Source of these receptors: a man between 18 and 29 years old who received the YFV17D yellow fever vaccine.

In its sample, this clonotype was seen many times. CDR3 DNA sequence: TGTGCCAGCAGCACACGACAGGGGGCTTTTGGCTACACCTTC. This encodes CASSTRQGAFGYTF. V is TRBV7-9 and J is TRBJ1-2; TRBD1 aligns across 10 bases. The CDR3 runs to 14 residues. Looked up from germline, CDR1 is SEHNR and CDR2 is FQNEAQ (reference sequence). V gave up 5 bases and J gave up 7 bases; unmatched junction bases: 7.

This clonotype was detected many times. The V gene is TRBV6-1, the J gene TRBJ2-4; 7 bases map to TRBD2. CDR1 and CDR2 (germline): MNHNS, SASEGT. The CDR3 sequence is 15 residues long. The junction had 7 bases not matched to a gene; V was cut back by 1 base and J by 7 bases. Here the CDR3 DNA reads TGTGCCAGCAGTGAAGAATGGGAGGGGTTGAACATTCAGTACTTC. This translates into CASSEEWEGLNIQYF.

A few counts support this clonotype. The chain recombines TRBV10-3 with TRBJ1-1; TRBD1 is a possible D gene (6 bases). Germline CDR1 and CDR2: ENHRY and SYGVKD. The CDR3 length is 13 residues. Trimming took 10 bases from V and 2 from J, leaving 14 bases between them. The CDR3 nucleotides are TGTGCCACCATCGGACAGTCAAACACTGAAGCTTTCTTT. It is translated as CATIGQSNTEAFF.

The chain has TRBV5-1 and TRBJ1-1; a possible D gene is TRBD1 (6 bases). The CDR3 extends over 16 amino acids. Germline CDR1 reads SGHRS; CDR2 reads YFSETQ. V was clipped by 7 bases and J by 2 bases, with 21 bases between them. The chain's CDR3 is CASQQYSGQYNTEAFF. CDR3 bases: TGCGCCAGCCAGCAATATTCAGGACAGTATAACACTGAAGCTTTCTTT.

Written as DNA, the CDR3 is TGTGCCACCAGCAGACCCGGCCACACCGGGGAGCTGTTTTTT. Translated, it gives CATSRPGHTGELFF. The chain has TRBV15 and TRBJ2-2; D not certain. Germline V CDR1 and CDR2: LNHNV, YYDKDF (reference sequence). With 2 bases removed from V and 3 bases from J, the gap between germline ends came to 7 bases. This CDR3 comprises 14 residues.

The CDR3 loop is CASSLAGTSSVEQFF. CDR3 nucleotide sequence: TGTGCCAGCAGCTTGGCCGGGACTAGCAGTGTTGAGCAGTTCTTC. This chain uses TRBV7-2 with TRBJ2-1, with 9 nucleotides matching TRBD2. The CDR3 has 15 residues. The germline V gene has CDR1 SGHTA and CDR2 FQGNSA. V gave up 3 bases and J gave up 9 bases; unmatched junction bases: 9.

J is TRBJ1-6 and V is TRBV5-5, with TRBD1 matching 8 bases. The CDR3 is 14 residues long. V dropped 4 bases and J dropped 8; count of bases not matched to a gene: 5. Germline V gene sequence: CDR1 SGHKS, CDR2 YYEKEE (reference sequence). The CDR3 spells CASSEGTGHSPLHF. DNA of the CDR3: TGTGCCAGCAGCGAAGGGACAGGACATTCACCCCTCCACTTT. Using reference TRBV5-5 and TRBJ1-6 for the parts outside the CDR3, the full variable domain is DAGVTQSPTHLIKTRGQQVTLRCSPISGHKSVSWYQQVLGQGPQFIFQYYEKEERGRGNFPDRFSARQFPNYSSELNVNALLLGDSALYLCASSEGTGHSPLHFGNGTRLTVT.

This clonotype appeared a few times. The chain recombines TRBV9 with TRBJ2-7, with D perhaps TRBD2 (6 bases). CDR1 is SGDLS and CDR2 is YYNGEE in the germline V gene. The CDR3 runs 14 residues. Trimming shortened V by 3 bases and J by 0 bases, and 10 bases separated the two germline ends. The CDR3: CASSETSLSYEQYF. As DNA, the CDR3 is TGTGCCAGCAGCGAGACTAGTCTCTCCTACGAGCAGTACTTC. The whole variable domain, filled in from reference TRBV9 and TRBJ2-7, reads DSGVTQTPKHLITATGQRVTLRCSPRSGDLSVYWYQQSLDQGLQFLIQYYNGEERAKGNILERFSAQQFPDLHSELNLSSLELGDSALYFCASSETSLSYEQYFGPGTRLTVT.

The V call is TRBV18, the J call TRBJ1-5, with TRBD1 matching 10 bases. V was clipped by 2 bases and J by 16 bases; unmatched bases: 8. This CDR3 comprises 13 residues. Germline CDR1 and CDR2: KGHSH and LQKENI. CDR3 residues: CASSPSDRGYKHF. In DNA, the CDR3 is TGTGCCAGCTCACCATCGGACAGGGGGTATAAACATTTT.

This clonotype was seen more than once but under ten times. The chain has TRBV11-2 and TRBJ1-3; D gene unclear. Germline assignment: CDR1 SGHAT and CDR2 FQNNGV. CDR3 length: 13 amino acids. Trimming shortened V by 5 bases and J by 7 bases, and 12 bases separated the two germline ends. The CDR3 nucleotides are TGTGCCAGCAGCCCGGCCACCCTGAACACCATATATTTT. Its translation: CASSPATLNTIYF.

This clonotype was detected only a few times. CDR3 protein: CSARDSRSDTQYF. In DNA, the CDR3 is TGCAGTGCTAGAGATAGCAGGTCAGATACGCAGTATTTT. The chain combines TRBV20-1 with TRBJ2-3, with D unclear. The V gene's germline CDR1 is DFQATT and CDR2 SNEGSKA (reference sequence). V lost 0 bases and J lost 4, with 8 bases in between. The CDR3 is 13 amino acids.

The chain joins TRBV20-1 to TRBJ1-5, with 7 bases that match TRBD1. The ends lost 6 bases at V and 7 bases at J; junction bases unmatched: 9. Looked up from germline, CDR1 is DFQATT and CDR2 is SNEGSKA (reference sequence). The CDR3 sequence is 13 residues long. The CDR3 loop is CSARRQGVQPQHF. In DNA, the CDR3 is TGCAGTGCGCGTAGACAGGGAGTCCAGCCCCAGCATTTT.

This clonotype showed up just a few times. The V and J genes are TRBV14 and TRBJ2-1; 8 bases fit TRBD2. This CDR3 region has 18 residues. Germline values: CDR1 SGHDN, CDR2 FVKESK. Unmatched junction bases numbered 8, after V lost 1 base and J lost 0 bases. CDR3 sequence: CASSQALRGASSYNEQFF. The CDR3 DNA follows: TGTGCCAGCAGCCAAGCGTTGCGGGGGGCGAGCTCCTACAATGAGCAGTTCTTC.